The 26 T cell receptor beta chains given below trace back to one sample, sequenced in a study of graft-versus-host responses after intestinal transplantation. The assay was immunoSEQ multiplex PCR, and TCRdb's table has in-frame clones only and misses some. The sample has 98,000 or so clones, 86% seen once. The material sequenced was PBMCs, taken 255 days after intestinal transplant. These receptors were obtained from a human patient who received an intestinal transplant, so some T cells may come from the graft donor.

This clone has just one count. The rearrangement links TRBV9 to TRBJ1-1; no clear D gene. V lost 0 bases, J lost 2 bases, and 8 bases lay in between. This CDR3 comprises 14 residues. Germline values: CDR1 SGDLS, CDR2 YYNGEE. The CDR3 DNA sequence: TGTGCCAGCAGCGTAGCTCCGCTCAACACTGAAGCTTTCTTT. Encoded protein: CASSVAPLNTEAFF.

The chain joins TRBV2 to TRBJ2-7; 11 nucleotides match TRBD2. V was pared by 3 bases and J by 0 bases, with 1 base of the junction left unmatched. Germline V gives CDR1 SNHLY, CDR2 FYNNEI. This CDR3 has 15 amino acids. The DNA for the CDR3 is TGTGCCAGCAGTGAGCTAGCGGGGGGCTCCTACGAGCAGTACTTC. It yields the protein CASSELAGGSYEQYF.

The CDR3 loop is CASSPQGNRYGYTF. In DNA, the CDR3 is TGCGCCAGCAGCCCACAGGGAAATCGCTATGGCTACACCTTC. The rearrangement joins TRBV4-1 to TRBJ1-2; TRBD1 is a possible D gene (6 bases). This CDR3 spans 14 amino acids. Germline V CDR1 and CDR2: MGHRA, YSYEKL. V gave up 4 bases and J gave up 4 bases, with 13 bases separating them.

The V call is TRBV6-5, the J call TRBJ2-7; D possibly corresponds to TRBD1 (6 bases). The CDR3 extends over 13 amino acids. Germline V gene data show CDR1 as MNHEY and CDR2 as SVGAGI. Trimming left V 6 bases short and J 2 bases short, with 11 bases between. CDR3 nucleotide sequence: TGTGCCAGCAGGACAGGTGATGCCTACGAGCAGTACTTC. Translated, it gives CASRTGDAYEQYF.

The V call is TRBV7-3, the J call TRBJ2-7; 9 bases align to TRBD1. The V and J ends lost 5 bases and 5 bases, in that order; junction bases with no gene match: 7. The CDR3 has 14 amino acids. Germline CDR1 is SGHTA and CDR2 is FQGTGA. CDR3 protein: CASSPGTGTNEQYF. The CDR3 nucleotides read TGTGCCAGCAGCCCCGGGACAGGGACTAACGAGCAGTACTTC.

Note on this clone: This sample includes further DNA sequences coding for the same CDR3. The CDR3, as DNA: TGCGCCAGCAGCCTGGAGGGTTACGGAAACACCATATATTTT. It specifies CASSLEGYGNTIYF. The chain links TRBV5-1 to TRBJ1-3; D unclear. The CDR3 is 14 residues long. Trimming pared 4 bases from V and 4 bases from J, leaving 12 bases between. Germline-derived CDR1 and CDR2 are SGHRS and YFSETQ.

The chain joins TRBV11-2 to TRBJ1-1, with TRBD1 matching 9 bases. The CDR3 sequence is 12 residues long. The germline gives CDR1 SGHAT, CDR2 FQNNGV. V shed 4 bases and J 11 bases; nucleotides not matched to a gene: 5. The DNA of the CDR3 is TGTGCCAGCAGCTACAGGGGGCAAACGGCTTTCTTT. Amino acid sequence: CASSYRGQTAFF. Variable domain in full (rest from reference TRBV11-2 and TRBJ1-1): EAGVAQSPRYKIIEKRQSVAFWCNPISGHATLYWYQQILGQGPKLLIQFQNNGVVDDSQLPKDRFSAERLKGVDSTLKIQPAKLEDSAVYLCASSYRGQTAFFGQGTRLTVV.

As to this clone: The sample has other DNA sequences that encode this CDR3 too. V usage is TRBV5-6 and J usage is TRBJ1-4; 9 bases are shared with TRBD1. Germline loops: CDR1 SGHDT, CDR2 YYEEEE. This CDR3 has 13 residues. V lost 4 bases to trimming and J lost 8 bases; unmatched junction nucleotides: 3. The CDR3 coding sequence is TGTGCCAGCAGCCTGACAGGGGGGGAAAAACTGTTTTTT. Its translation: CASSLTGGEKLFF.

In DNA, the CDR3 is TGTGCCTGGGGATCCTTAAGCTCCTACAATGAGCAGTTCTTC. It is translated as CAWGSLSSYNEQFF. The J gene is TRBJ2-1, the V gene TRBV30, with D uncertain. Trimming cost V 5 bases and J 0 bases, with 11 bases left between them. Germline CDR1 reads GTSNPN; CDR2 reads SVGIG (reference sequence). This CDR3 has 14 residues.

The chain has TRBV27 and TRBJ2-3; 9 positions match TRBD1. The germline V gene has CDR1 MNHEY and CDR2 SMNVEV (reference sequence). Trimming cost V 3 bases and J 8 bases; bases outside gene matches: 6. The CDR3 is made up of 14 amino acids. CDR3 coding DNA: TGTGCCAGCAGTTTCCGACAGGGGGGTGGTACGCAGTATTTT. Protein product: CASSFRQGGGTQYF.

The J gene is TRBJ2-7, the V gene TRBV30, with D possibly being TRBD1 (6 bases). In germline, CDR1 is GTSNPN, CDR2 SVGIG (reference sequence). With 1 base removed from V and 3 bases from J, the gap between germline ends came to 10 bases. This CDR3 is 13 amino acids long. The CDR3 here is CAWSGLQGYEQYF. CDR3 DNA sequence: TGTGCCTGGAGTGGATTACAGGGCTACGAGCAGTACTTC.

Only a few counts were recorded for this clone. The chain carries TRBV10-3 and TRBJ2-7; weak D call: TRBD2 (6 bases). CDR3 size: 14 residues. Deletions cut 2 bases from V and 7 bases from J, with 15 bases between. CDR1 and CDR2 from the germline V gene are ENHRY and SYGVKD. The CDR3 sequence: CAISEVGGFGEQYF. CDR3 in DNA: TGTGCCATCAGTGAGGTTGGAGGGTTCGGGGAGCAGTACTTC.

The sample holds one count of this clone. The chain joins TRBV9 to TRBJ1-3; D is undetermined. V was shortened by 0 bases and J by 4 bases, with 8 bases between the two germline ends. The CDR3 has 14 residues. Germline V lookup: CDR1 SGDLS, CDR2 YYNGEE. CDR3 in amino acids: CASSVEGEGNTIYF. CDR3 DNA: TGTGCCAGCAGCGTAGAGGGAGAGGGAAACACCATATATTTT.

This clone occurred once. This specimen includes other DNA sequences encoding the same CDR3. The rearrangement joins TRBV11-2 to TRBJ1-2; no clear D. Germline CDR1 and CDR2: SGHAT and FQNNGV. This CDR3 has 14 amino acids. V lost 5 bases to trimming and J lost 8 bases, with 18 bases between them. This CDR3 reads CASSPAGAGSGYTF. In DNA form, the CDR3 reads TGTGCCAGCAGCCCGGCGGGAGCTGGTTCGGGCTACACCTTC.

This clone was counted a single time. This rearrangement joins TRBV9 to TRBJ2-4; a possible D gene is TRBD2 (7 bases). The CDR3 covers 13 residues. Germline values: CDR1 SGDLS, CDR2 YYNGEE. Between the trimmed V and J ends, which lost 6 bases and 10 bases, there was a span of 17 bases. The CDR3 DNA sequence: TGTGCCAGCACCGGGGGGCGGAATTGGATTCAGTACTTC. As protein: CASTGGRNWIQYF.

The chain links TRBV6-1 to TRBJ2-1; 8 bases are shared with TRBD2. This CDR3 spans 14 amino acids. V dropped 8 bases and J dropped 4; count of bases not matched to a gene: 7. CDR1 is MNHNS and CDR2 is SASEGT in the germline V gene. The CDR3 spells CASVLAGIYNEQFF. Written as DNA, the CDR3 is TGTGCCAGCGTCCTAGCGGGCATATACAATGAGCAGTTCTTC.

The chain joins TRBV18 to TRBJ1-6, with a weak D call TRBD1 (6 bases). V lost 3 bases to trimming and J lost 7 bases, with 10 bases between them. Germline V gene data show CDR1 as KGHSH and CDR2 as LQKENI. This CDR3 has 14 amino acids. This CDR3 reads CASSPGQLNSPLHF. The CDR3 DNA follows: TGTGCCAGCTCACCGGGACAATTAAATTCACCCCTCCACTTT. Variable domain in full (rest from reference TRBV18 and TRBJ1-6): NAGVMQNPRHLVRRRGQEARLRCSPMKGHSHVYWYRQLPEEGLKFMVYLQKENIIDESGMPKERFSAEFPKEGPSILRIQQVVRGDSAAYFCASSPGQLNSPLHFGNGTRLTVT.

The CDR3 is CASSLWMHTEAFF. CDR3 DNA sequence: TGTGCCAGCAGTTTGTGGATGCACACTGAAGCTTTCTTT. The chain recombines TRBV27 with TRBJ1-1, with D uncertain. The CDR3 runs to 13 residues. Germline V gives CDR1 MNHEY, CDR2 SMNVEV (reference sequence). V shed 3 bases and J shed 3 bases, with 8 bases lying between them.

This sequence joins TRBV18 and TRBJ2-1; no reliable D call. Trimming cost V 2 bases and J 10 bases, with 12 bases left between them. This CDR3 has 13 amino acids. Germline CDR1 and CDR2: KGHSH and LQKENI. The DNA for the CDR3 is TGTGCCAGCTCACCATCAACAAGGCCAGAGCAGTTCTTC. As protein: CASSPSTRPEQFF.

The chain couples TRBV4-2 to TRBJ2-7, with 10 bases fitting TRBD1. The V gene end was trimmed by 4 bases and the J gene end by 2 bases; junction bases not matched to a gene: 5. The CDR3 runs to 15 residues. The germline V gene encodes CDR1 LGHNA and CDR2 YNFKEQ. The CDR3 loop is CASSPGQGPTYEQYF. CDR3 in DNA: TGTGCCAGCAGCCCGGGACAGGGGCCAACCTACGAGCAGTACTTC.

The genes are TRBV7-8 and TRBJ2-1, with a possible D match to TRBD2 (5 bases). V gave up 3 bases and J gave up 4 bases, with 16 bases separating them. The CDR3 is 16 residues long. Germline CDR1 and CDR2: SGHVS and FQNEAQ. The CDR3 is CASSFSREMMYNEQFF. CDR3 sequence (DNA): TGTGCCAGCAGCTTTTCGAGGGAAATGATGTACAATGAGCAGTTCTTC.

V usage is TRBV6-1 and J usage is TRBJ1-5; D is undetermined. Germline V gives CDR1 MNHNS, CDR2 SASEGT. The CDR3 has 14 residues. The V gene lost 5 bases and the J gene lost 0 bases, with 8 bases spanning the gap. The CDR3 loop is CASSPKNSNQPQHF. CDR3 nucleotides: TGTGCCAGCAGTCCGAAGAATAGCAATCAGCCCCAGCATTTT.

CDR3 sequence reads: CASSLVGLAGMQTQYF. DNA of the CDR3: TGCGCCAGCAGCTTGGTGGGGCTAGCGGGAATGCAGACCCAGTACTTC. The chain recombines TRBV5-1 with TRBJ2-5; 9 bases line up with TRBD2. Germline assignment: CDR1 SGHRS and CDR2 YFSETQ. With 0 bases clipped from V and 6 bases from J, the junction kept 9 bases outside the gene matches. This CDR3 is 16 amino acids long.

J is TRBJ1-3 and V is TRBV9; D call uncertain. Germline loops: CDR1 SGDLS, CDR2 YYNGEE. V was trimmed by 7 bases and J by 2 bases, leaving 10 bases between them. This CDR3 is built from 13 residues. CDR3 protein: CASGPSAGNTIYF. The CDR3, as DNA: TGTGCCAGCGGGCCCTCGGCTGGAAACACCATATATTTT.

The chain is built from TRBV14 and TRBJ2-5; TRBD1 aligns across 7 bases. This CDR3 has 15 amino acids. V lost 3 bases and J lost 3; bases outside the gene matches: 7. Germline CDR1 and CDR2: SGHDN and FVKESK. For the CDR3, the DNA is TGTGCCAGCAGCCACTTGGGGCAGGGGGAAGAGACCCAGTACTTC. Its protein product is CASSHLGQGEETQYF.

This chain uses TRBV11-2 with TRBJ2-7; TRBD1 matches at 7 bases. Trimming took 0 bases from V and 2 from J; bases not matched to a gene: 1. Germline CDR1 SGHAT, CDR2 FQNNGV. The length of the CDR3 is 14 residues. CDR3: CASSLETGAYEQYV. The CDR3 bases are TGTGCCAGCAGCTTAGAAACAGGGGCCTACGAGCAGTACGTC.